The next 10 T cell receptor beta chains were all read from a single sample in a study of T-cell reconstitution after alpha-beta-depleted transplantation in children (dated by TCRdb to the mid-2010s). Libraries were prepared through PCR. The sequencing machine was an Illumina HiSeq 2500. TCR libraries were prepared with molecular barcoding, using unique molecular identifiers to normalize TCRbeta repertoire quantification. In-frame beta chains were kept once TCRdb had trimmed the public reads at Q25 with fastp and called clones with MiXCR. Each entry merges the rows of one CDR3 protein and shows their most common DNA and genes. The sample records about 980,000 distinct CDR3 sequences, around 30% of which are singletons. About 28% of the sample is held by the ten biggest clonotypes. This specimen's treatment or condition label, interpreted: allogeneic hematopoietic cell transplantation with graft depleted of TCRalphabeta T cells and CD19 B cells.

Here the sequenced sample was PBMCs, mostly from graft donor cells, taken 360 days after TCRalphabeta/CD19-depleted stem cell transplant. These TCRs come from a boy less than two years old who had a stem cell transplant for SCID, so the T cells may come from the graft donor.

The chain employs TRBV5-1 and TRBJ2-7, with 9 bases aligning to TRBD1. V trimming: 4 bases; J trimming: 3 bases; junction bases outside the gene matches: 11. The CDR3 has 16 amino acids. Germline CDR1 and CDR2: SGHRS and YFSETQ. CDR3 nucleotides: TGCGCCAGCAGCGCTCAACAGGGGGCGTTGAGCTACGAGCAGTACTTC. It codes for CASSAQQGALSYEQYF.

This clonotype was seen more than once but under ten times. The chain is built from TRBV5-5 and TRBJ2-3; TRBD2 agrees at 14 bases. J was trimmed by 1 base and V by 4 bases; bases with no gene match: 2. Per the germline V gene, CDR1 is SGHKS and CDR2 is YYEKEE (reference sequence). CDR3 length: 16 amino acids. The CDR3 sequence is CASSRLAGGRTDTQYF. In DNA form, the CDR3 reads TGTGCCAGCAGCCGACTAGCGGGGGGGCGCACAGATACGCAGTATTTT.

The chain has TRBV28 and TRBJ1-3, with 9 bases fitting TRBD1. CDR1 and CDR2 from the germline V gene are MDHEN and SYDVKM. The CDR3 is made up of 15 amino acids. V trimming: 5 bases; J trimming: 6 bases; junction bases outside the gene matches: 8. The CDR3 reads CASSPNRGLENTIYF. CDR3 sequence (DNA): TGTGCCAGCAGTCCCAACAGGGGGCTAGAAAACACCATATATTTT. Looking up the rest from reference TRBV28 and TRBJ1-3 gives the full variable domain: DVKVTQSSRYLVKRTGEKVFLECVQDMDHENMFWYRQDPGLGLRLIYFSYDVKMKEKGDIPEGYSVSREKKERFSLILESASTNQTSMYLCASSPNRGLENTIYFGEGSWLTVV.

The chain has TRBV29-1 and TRBJ2-7; D is unclear. V lost 0 bases and J 0 bases, leaving 6 bases between the germline ends. The germline V gene encodes CDR1 SQVTM and CDR2 ANQGSEA. This CDR3 comprises 13 residues. As DNA, the CDR3 is TGCAGCGTTGAAGAGGCCAGCTCCTACGAGCAGTACTTC. Translated, it gives CSVEEASSYEQYF.

The chain is built from TRBV29-1 and TRBJ1-1; D not certain. Per germline, CDR1 SQVTM and CDR2 ANQGSEA. Trimming removed 7 bases at V and 0 bases at J, with 9 bases between. The CDR3 loop spans 12 amino acids. This CDR3 is CSGNGLNTEAFF. CDR3 nucleotides: TGCAGCGGGAATGGATTGAACACTGAAGCTTTCTTT.

The chain recombines TRBV10-3 with TRBJ1-1; D may be TRBD1 (6 bases). V shed 9 bases and J shed 4 bases, with 18 bases lying between them. This CDR3 spans 14 amino acids. The germline gives CDR1 ENHRY, CDR2 SYGVKD. The CDR3 sequence is CAIAPGAPSTEAFF. Here the CDR3 DNA reads TGTGCCATAGCCCCAGGGGCCCCCTCCACTGAAGCTTTCTTT.

CDR3 sequence reads: CASSKRLAGDTDTQYF. The CDR3 bases are TGCGCCAGCAGCAAGAGACTAGCGGGGGACACAGATACGCAGTATTTT. V usage is TRBV5-1 and J usage is TRBJ2-3; 12 positions agree with TRBD2. Germline V gives CDR1 SGHRS, CDR2 YFSETQ. Trimming removed 4 bases from V and 2 bases from J; junction bases left unmatched: 5. There are 16 residues in the CDR3.

This chain links TRBV5-1 with TRBJ2-7, with D perhaps matching TRBD1 (6 bases). CDR1 and CDR2 (germline): SGHRS, YFSETQ. V dropped 3 bases and J dropped 6 bases, with 7 bases sitting between them. This CDR3 is built from 11 residues. In nucleotides, the CDR3 is TGCGCCAGCAGCTGGGACACCGAGCAGTACTTC. Residues: CASSWDTEQYF.

CDR3 region: CASSRTSRVAQETQYF. DNA of the CDR3: TGTGCCAGCAGCCGCACCTCCAGGGTAGCGCAAGAGACCCAGTACTTC. The genes are TRBV5-5 and TRBJ2-5; either TRBD1 or TRBD2 may fit D (5 bases each). The CDR3 extends over 16 amino acids. Germline lookup yields CDR1 SGHKS and CDR2 YYEKEE (reference sequence). Trimming removed 4 bases from V and 2 bases from J, with 18 bases in between.

This clonotype has a handful of counts. The CDR3 DNA reads TGTGCCAGCAGTTTACGGGGGGTTTATCAGCCCCAGCATTTT. This translates into CASSLRGVYQPQHF. V usage is TRBV27 and J usage is TRBJ1-5; a possible D gene is TRBD1 (5 bases). Germline V gene lookup returns CDR1 MNHEY and CDR2 SMNVEV (reference sequence). V dropped 2 bases and J dropped 5 bases, with 10 bases sitting between them. The CDR3 sequence is 14 residues long.